Each of the 15 T cell receptor beta chains below was sequenced from the same sample in a study of T-cell reconstitution after alpha-beta-depleted transplantation in children (dated by TCRdb to between 2015 and 2016). The treatment or condition label on this specimen signifies: allogeneic hematopoietic cell transplantation with graft depleted of TCRalphabeta T cells and CD19 B cells. Library creation used PCR. Sequencing used an Illumina HiSeq 2500. Molecular barcoding was employed in the preparation of TCR libraries, with unique molecular identifiers being used to normalize TCRbeta repertoire quantification. TCRdb trimmed the raw reads at Q25, called clones with MiXCR and kept productive beta chains. For every CDR3 protein sequence, its rows merge into one entry that carries the most common genes and DNA. This sample lists about 160,000 distinct CDR3 sequences; around 10% were detected once. Of the sample, approximately 13% is held by the ten largest clones.

This specimen was PBMCs, taken before TCRalphabeta/CD19-depleted stem cell transplant. The receptors were sampled from a boy aged 2 to 9 with acute myeloid leukemia, due to receive a stem cell transplant.

This clonotype was picked up many times. J is TRBJ1-5 and V is TRBV7-9; possible D gene TRBD1, 6 bases. Trimming took off 1 base at V and 0 bases at J, with 7 bases between the two ends. This CDR3 region has 15 residues. The V gene's germline CDR1 is SEHNR and CDR2 FQNEAQ (reference sequence). CDR3 sequence reads: CASSLGQDSNQPQHF. CDR3 sequence (DNA): TGTGCCAGCAGCTTAGGACAGGATAGCAATCAGCCCCAGCATTTT.

The sample holds many counts of this clonotype. V and J are TRBV29-1 and TRBJ2-1, with 7 bases identical to TRBD2. Germline CDR1 and CDR2: SQVTM and ANQGSEA. Germline trimming cut 3 bases from V and 4 bases from J; bases unmatched to any gene: 9. This CDR3 spans 15 amino acids. Here the CDR3 DNA reads TGCAGCGTTGAGTTCCGCGGGAGAACATACAATGAGCAGTTCTTC. Translating gives CSVEFRGRTYNEQFF.

Concerning this clonotype itself: A much larger clone differs by one base, so this may be a read error. The chain carries TRBV20-1 and TRBJ2-7; TRBD1 aligns across 7 bases. Per germline, CDR1 DFQATT and CDR2 SNEGSKA (reference sequence). The CDR3 loop spans 14 amino acids. The DNA of the CDR3 is TGCAGTGCCGACTTGGACAGGAGGAACTACGAGCAGTGCTTC. Amino acid sequence: CSADLDRRNYEQCF.

In its sample, this clonotype was seen many times. The CDR3 here is CASSEGRFSGNTIYF. CDR3 DNA sequence: TGTGCCAGCAGTGAAGGGCGGTTCTCTGGAAACACCATATATTTT. The rearrangement links TRBV6-1 to TRBJ1-3; no definite D call. Germline V lookup: CDR1 MNHNS, CDR2 SASEGT. This CDR3 has 15 residues. V lost 1 base, J lost 0 bases, and 7 bases lay in between.

This clonotype was seen a few times. This sequence joins TRBV7-9 and TRBJ2-5, with 10 nucleotides matching TRBD2. CDR1 SEHNR and CDR2 FQNEAQ come from the germline V gene (reference sequence). V was pared by 5 bases and J by 1 base, with 7 bases of the junction left unmatched. The CDR3 is made up of 16 amino acids. The CDR3 loop reads CASSQSSGGIQETQYF. The CDR3 nucleotides read TGTGCCAGCAGCCAGAGTAGCGGGGGGATCCAAGAGACCCAGTACTTC.

This clonotype was seen at least ten times. This chain uses TRBV24-1 with TRBJ1-1; D gene uncertain. Germline V CDR1 and CDR2: KGHDR, SFDVKD. Between the trimmed V and J ends, which lost 3 bases and 1 base, there was a span of 5 bases. This CDR3 comprises 13 residues. Written as DNA, the CDR3 is TGTGCCACCAGTGATGGGAAGAACACTGAAGCTTTCTTT. It yields the protein CATSDGKNTEAFF.

This clonotype occurred many times. The chain links TRBV3-1 to TRBJ2-2; D gene ambiguous. Germline-derived CDR1 and CDR2 are LGHDT and YNNKEL (reference sequence). CDR3 length equals 14 residues. The V end was cut by 4 bases, the J end by 5 bases, with 11 bases between. CDR3: CASSPRGVTGELFF. The CDR3 DNA follows: TGTGCCAGCAGCCCCCGAGGAGTAACCGGGGAGCTGTTTTTT.

This clonotype was detected only a few times. This sequence joins TRBV15 and TRBJ1-2; D is possibly TRBD1 (5 bases). Germline V lookup: CDR1 LNHNV, CDR2 YYDKDF (reference sequence). This CDR3 has 15 amino acids. The V end lost 0 bases, the J end lost 5 bases, and 13 bases lay between the germline ends. CDR3 loop: CATSREGLGGYGYTF. CDR3 nucleotide sequence: TGTGCCACCAGCAGAGAAGGACTGGGGGGTTATGGCTACACCTTC. Using reference TRBV15 and TRBJ1-2 for the parts outside the CDR3, the full variable domain is DAMVIQNPRYQVTQFGKPVTLSCSQTLNHNVMYWYQQKSSQAPKLLFHYYDKDFNNEADTPDNFQSRRPNTSFCFLDIRSPGLGDTAMYLCATSREGLGGYGYTFGSGTRLTVV.

There are many counts of this clonotype. This chain links TRBV7-6 with TRBJ2-5, with TRBD2 as a possible D gene (6 bases). The V gene lost 7 bases and the J gene lost 3 bases, with 15 bases spanning the gap. Per germline, CDR1 SGHVS and CDR2 FNYEAQ. There are 14 residues in the CDR3. In nucleotides, the CDR3 is TGTGCCAGCACCATCAGCGGGCCTAAAGAGACCCAGTACTTC. As protein: CASTISGPKETQYF.

This clonotype came up many times. This chain links TRBV5-4 with TRBJ2-7, with D maybe TRBD1 (5 bases). This CDR3 region has 15 residues. The V end was cut by 4 bases, the J end by 3 bases, with 17 bases between. Germline V gene lookup returns CDR1 SGHNT and CDR2 YYREEE (reference sequence). This CDR3 is CASSERNKGHYEQYF. The CDR3 DNA reads TGTGCCAGCAGCGAACGCAACAAGGGGCACTACGAGCAGTACTTC.

Ten or more counts support this clonotype. The chain uses TRBV20-1 and TRBJ2-1; D may match TRBD1 or TRBD2 (5 bases each). Per the germline V gene, CDR1 is DFQATT and CDR2 is SNEGSKA (reference sequence). The V and J ends lost 0 bases and 11 bases respectively, with 23 bases between them. This CDR3 comprises 16 residues. In nucleotides, the CDR3 is TGCAGTGCTAGAGACAGGCAGGACTCCGCCAAGGGGAAGCAGTTCTTC. Protein sequence: CSARDRQDSAKGKQFF.

The chain recombines TRBV19 with TRBJ1-5, with 7 bases fitting TRBD1. Per germline, CDR1 LNHDA and CDR2 SQIVND (reference sequence). Germline trimming cut 10 bases from V and 4 bases from J; bases unmatched to any gene: 4. This CDR3 has 12 residues. Here the CDR3 DNA reads TGTGCCACCAGGGGGGGAAATCAGCCCCAGCATTTT. This sequence encodes CATRGGNQPQHF. Supplemented by reference TRBV19 and TRBJ1-5, the full variable domain reads DGGITQSPKYLFRKEGQNVTLSCEQNLNHDAMYWYRQDPGQGLRLIYYSQIVNDFQKGDIAEGYSVSREKKESFPLTVTSAQKNPTAFYLCATRGGNQPQHFGDGTRLSIL.

The sample holds many counts of this clonotype. The V gene is TRBV6-2 or TRBV6-3, the J gene TRBJ2-5; D not resolved. Germline V gives CDR1 MNHEY, CDR2 SVGEGT. The CDR3 sequence is 16 residues long. Trimming shortened V by 0 bases and J by 5 bases, and 16 bases separated the two germline ends. CDR3 sequence reads: CASSYSSGHWRETQYF. The CDR3 DNA reads as TGTGCCAGCAGTTACTCGTCTGGTCACTGGCGGGAGACCCAGTACTTC.

This chain uses TRBV20-1 with TRBJ2-2, with D possibly TRBD2 on 5 matching bases. Between the trimmed V and J ends, which lost 0 bases and 1 base, there was a span of 21 bases. This CDR3 contains 19 residues. CDR1 is DFQATT and CDR2 is SNEGSKA in the germline V gene (reference sequence). The CDR3 sequence: CSARDFWGESGENTGELFF. DNA for the CDR3: TGCAGTGCTAGAGATTTTTGGGGAGAAAGCGGAGAGAACACCGGGGAGCTGTTTTTT.

This clonotype was counted at least ten times. CDR3 in DNA: TGCGCCAGCAGCCGTGGGACCCAGGGAGCGACTGAAGCTTTCTTT. Translated: CASSRGTQGATEAFF. The chain carries TRBV5-1 and TRBJ1-1, with D perhaps TRBD1 (5 bases). The ends were cut back, 4 bases at V and 5 bases at J, with 18 bases in the middle. The CDR3 loop spans 15 amino acids. CDR1 is SGHRS and CDR2 is YFSETQ in the germline V gene.